The source of this TCR beta chain is a study of shared clonotypes between healthy human individuals (dated by TCRdb to between 2020 and 2021). Background for the entire study: A few men and a couple of women, aged 18 to 49 years, made up the cohort. To estimate repertoire size and how much clonotypes are shared between individuals, the study performed deep sequencing of blood TCR repertoires from five healthy adults. For each donor, CD4 naive and CD4 memory were each given three plates, CD8 naive was given two plates, and CD8 memory was given one plate. To increase sequencing depth and limit assay-specific biases, TCR repertoire library preparation and sequencing were carried out by different laboratories using diverse techniques. Leukapheresis yielded between about 0.8 and 8.9 billion PBMCs per donor.

Using the deep immunoSEQ assay, TCR CDR3 regions were amplified from genomic DNA by multiplex PCR. Extracted genomic DNA from each cell subset was spread evenly across all wells of several immunoSEQ 96-well plates, with each plate serving as a replicate. For sorted subsets, each replicate PCR was loaded with approximately 190 ng genomic DNA, equivalent to some 27,000 T cell genomes. The purified libraries were quantified using a Qubit 3.0 fluorometer, sized with a Bioanalyzer 2100, and then quantified again using the KAPA Library Quantification kit. Every immunoSEQ 96-well plate was sequenced on a separate single-read 150-cycle Illumina NextSeq 550 flow cell. In the paper's pipeline: Because the immunoSEQ output held only junctional sequences and lacked quality scores, the filtering could not match the filtering applied to full-length reads. Sequences were annotated with PyIR, a Python wrapper for IgBLAST v1.9, using IMGT germline references to assign V/J genes and CDR3. Reads were removed for weak V/J assignments (E-value above 1e-6), missing CDR3, stop codons, out-of-frame junctions, or ambiguous translated residues. V3J clonotypes were defined as sequences sharing the same inferred V gene, J gene, and CDR3 amino acid sequence. The percentage overlap between two repertoires was calculated by dividing the number of shared unique clonotypes by the size of the smaller repertoire. Richness of each repertoire was evaluated using RTK rarefaction, the Chao1 estimator, and Recon v2.1 estimates of unobserved clonotypes. Generation probabilities were computed with OLGA for all TCRbeta clonotypes obtained by the gDNA method from a handful of donors. TCRdb limited this immuneACCESS table to in-frame rearrangements with V and J called. A share of clones is missing; checked studies link under half to unresolved V genes, and the rest is unexplained. V, J and clone size are taken as reported in that table, and D and trimming were inferred from the DNA itself. For this sample the table gives millions of clones, of which 85% to 95% were detected only once. The ten largest make up roughly 0.13% of the sample.

The germline ends are 18 bases apart after V is trimmed by 6 bases and J by 6 bases. The germline V gene (reference sequence) specifies MNHNY as CDR1 and SVGAGI as CDR2. The CDR3 contains 16 residues, cysteine and phenylalanine counted. The retained sequence is limited to the CDR3, 48 bases, with the frame set at the first base. Broader findings and caveats from the paper: Sharing across a few donors was observed for around 5% of naive CD4, 3% to 4% of naive CD8, 2% to 2.5% of memory CD4, and around 0.44% of memory CD8 clonotypes. Pairwise subsampling led to the expectation that sequencing depth would affect the degree of clonotype sharing among donors. Higher generation probabilities were observed for clonotypes shared by all four sorted-subset donors than for non-shared clonotypes. Sampling was restricted to blood, and TCR repertoires in tissues likely differ from the TCR repertoires found in blood. Naive subsets generally had larger estimated clonotype richness than memory subsets did. The small number of donors limited the genetic and exposure-history diversity represented. Incomplete sequencing was indicated by rarefaction of sorted-subset datasets, despite the large sequencing depth.

Donors were healthy HIV-negative adults with no recently reported acute infections or vaccinations. Every donor was a Caucasian adult living in Nashville, Tennessee, USA. CD4+ T cells were enriched by magnetic negative selection, after which naive cells were positively selected on CD45RA and the negative fraction was taken as the memory subset. Blood was obtained by leukapheresis, after which PBMCs were separated by Ficoll-Histopaque density gradient centrifugation and cryopreserved in liquid nitrogen vapor phase. Analytical flow cytometry was used to check the purity and quantity of each magnetically sorted T cell population. From each sorted fraction, genomic DNA was isolated and quantified by UV absorbance on a Nanodrop 2000c. This clone came up many times. Which antigen it targets is not known. No much larger clone is present one base from it, and per-base qualities are unavailable.

The V gene is TRBV6-6 and the J gene is TRBJ1-6; the D region possibly corresponds to TRBD1 (5 bases align). Material for sequencing was naive CD4+ T cells sorted from blood. The cell subset or site tag for this specimen amounts to: CD45RA+ positively selected. The sequence came from a man younger than 35 in good health. The nucleotides are TGTGCCAGCAGCAAGGGTGCGGCAGGGACTAATTCACCCCTCCACTTT. It encodes CASSKGAAGTNSPLHF.